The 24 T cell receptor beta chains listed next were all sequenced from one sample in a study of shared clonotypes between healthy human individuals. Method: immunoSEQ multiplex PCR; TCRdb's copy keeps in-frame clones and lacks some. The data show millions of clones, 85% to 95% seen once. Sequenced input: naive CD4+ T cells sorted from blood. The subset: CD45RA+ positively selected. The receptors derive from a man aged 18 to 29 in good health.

The CDR3 nucleotides are TGTGCCAGCAGCGTTGGACCGGGACAGCCTAGAAACACCATATATTTT. It translates to CASSVGPGQPRNTIYF. The V call is TRBV9, the J call TRBJ1-3, with 7 bases fitting TRBD1. The CDR3 runs 16 residues. Trimming removed 2 bases from V and 5 bases from J; junction bases left unmatched: 10. Germline CDR1 and CDR2: SGDLS and YYNGEE.

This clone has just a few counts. CDR3 bases: TGTGCCTGGCGGGTCGGTTGGACAATCGGGGAGCTGTTTTTT. Its translation is CAWRVGWTIGELFF. The chain joins TRBV30 to TRBJ2-2; a weak D match, TRBD1 (5 bases). In germline, CDR1 is GTSNPN, CDR2 SVGIG (reference sequence). Trimming took 5 bases from V and 7 from J, leaving 17 bases between them. This CDR3 is 14 amino acids long.

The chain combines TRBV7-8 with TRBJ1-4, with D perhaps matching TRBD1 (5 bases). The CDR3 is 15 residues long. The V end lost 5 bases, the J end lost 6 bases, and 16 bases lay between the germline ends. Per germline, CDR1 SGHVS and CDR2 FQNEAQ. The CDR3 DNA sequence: TGTGCCAGCAGCACGCCCTACGGGGCCCATGAAAAACTGTTTTTT. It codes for CASSTPYGAHEKLFF.

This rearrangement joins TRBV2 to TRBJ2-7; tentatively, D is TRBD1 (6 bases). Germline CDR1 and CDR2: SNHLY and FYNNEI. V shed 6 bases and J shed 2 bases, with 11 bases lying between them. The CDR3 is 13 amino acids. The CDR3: CASSLDSPYEQYF. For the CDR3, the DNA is TGTGCCAGCAGCCTGGACAGTCCCTACGAGCAGTACTTC.

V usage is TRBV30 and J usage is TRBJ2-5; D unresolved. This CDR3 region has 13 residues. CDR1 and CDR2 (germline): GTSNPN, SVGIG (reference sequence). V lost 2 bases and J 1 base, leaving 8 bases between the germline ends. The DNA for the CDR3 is TGTGCCTGGAGTTGGGTCGGCCAAGAGACCCAGTACTTC. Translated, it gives CAWSWVGQETQYF.

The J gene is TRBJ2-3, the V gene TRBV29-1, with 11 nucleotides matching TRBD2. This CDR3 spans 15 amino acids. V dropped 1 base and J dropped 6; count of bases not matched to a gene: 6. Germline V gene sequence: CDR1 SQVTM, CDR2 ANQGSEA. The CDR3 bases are TGCAGCGTTGAAGTAGCGGGGGGGGCCCCCGATACGCAGTATTTT. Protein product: CSVEVAGGAPDTQYF.

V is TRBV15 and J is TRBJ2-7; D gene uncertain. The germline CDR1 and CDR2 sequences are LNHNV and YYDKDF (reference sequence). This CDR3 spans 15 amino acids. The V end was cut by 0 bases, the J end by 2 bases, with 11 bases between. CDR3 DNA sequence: TGTGCCACCAGCAGAGACCCTACTGGGACCTACGAGCAGTACTTC. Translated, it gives CATSRDPTGTYEQYF.

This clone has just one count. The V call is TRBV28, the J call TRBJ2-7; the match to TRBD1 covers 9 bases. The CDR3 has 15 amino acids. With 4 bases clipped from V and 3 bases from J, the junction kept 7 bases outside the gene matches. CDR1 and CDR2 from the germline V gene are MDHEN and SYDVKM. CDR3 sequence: CASSSPGQGGYEQYF. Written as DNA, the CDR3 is TGTGCCAGCAGTTCACCGGGACAGGGAGGCTACGAGCAGTACTTC.

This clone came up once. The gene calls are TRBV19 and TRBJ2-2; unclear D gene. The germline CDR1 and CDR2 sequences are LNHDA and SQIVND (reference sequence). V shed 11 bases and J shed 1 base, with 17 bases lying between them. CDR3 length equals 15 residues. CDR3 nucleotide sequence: TGTGCCTCCAGACGCATTCTTATGAACACCGGGGAGCTGTTTTTT. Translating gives CASRRILMNTGELFF.

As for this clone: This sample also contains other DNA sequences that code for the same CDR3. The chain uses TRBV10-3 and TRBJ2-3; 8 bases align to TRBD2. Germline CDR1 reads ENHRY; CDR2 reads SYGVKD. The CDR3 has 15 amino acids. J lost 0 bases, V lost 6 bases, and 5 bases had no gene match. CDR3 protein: CAISGRGGSTDTQYF. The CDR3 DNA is TGTGCCATCAGCGGGAGGGGCGGTAGCACAGATACGCAGTATTTT.

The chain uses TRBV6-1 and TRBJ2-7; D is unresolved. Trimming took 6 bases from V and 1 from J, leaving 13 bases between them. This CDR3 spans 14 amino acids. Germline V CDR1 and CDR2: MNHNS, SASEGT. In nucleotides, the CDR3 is TGTGCCAGCAGCCCCGAGTTTGGGTCCTACGAGCAGTACTTC. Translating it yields CASSPEFGSYEQYF.

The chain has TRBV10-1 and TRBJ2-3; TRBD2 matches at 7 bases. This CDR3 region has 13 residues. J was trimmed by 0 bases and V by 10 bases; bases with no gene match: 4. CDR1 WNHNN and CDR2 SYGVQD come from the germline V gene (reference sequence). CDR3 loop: CATQRDSTDTQYF. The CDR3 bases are TGCGCCACCCAGCGGGACAGCACAGATACGCAGTATTTT.

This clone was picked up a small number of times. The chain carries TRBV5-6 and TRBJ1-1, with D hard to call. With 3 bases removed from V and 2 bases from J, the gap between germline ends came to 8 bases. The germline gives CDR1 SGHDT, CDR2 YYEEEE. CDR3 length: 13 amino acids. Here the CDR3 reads CASSSTGNTEAFF. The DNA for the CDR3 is TGTGCCAGCAGCTCTACGGGTAACACTGAAGCTTTCTTT.

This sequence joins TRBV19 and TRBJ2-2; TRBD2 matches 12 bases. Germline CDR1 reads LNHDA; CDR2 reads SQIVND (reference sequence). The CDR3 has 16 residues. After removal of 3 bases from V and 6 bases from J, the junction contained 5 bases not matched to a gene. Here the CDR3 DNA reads TGTGCCAGTAGTATCGAACTAGCGGGAGGATCCGGGGAGCTGTTTTTT. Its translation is CASSIELAGGSGELFF.

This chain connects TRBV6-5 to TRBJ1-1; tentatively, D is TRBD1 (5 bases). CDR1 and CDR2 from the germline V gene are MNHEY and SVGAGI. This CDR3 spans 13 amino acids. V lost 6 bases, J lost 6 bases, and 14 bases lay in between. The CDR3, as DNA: TGTGCCAGCAGCCCCCGGGGCGGGGCTGAAGCTTTCTTT. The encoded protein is CASSPRGGAEAFF.

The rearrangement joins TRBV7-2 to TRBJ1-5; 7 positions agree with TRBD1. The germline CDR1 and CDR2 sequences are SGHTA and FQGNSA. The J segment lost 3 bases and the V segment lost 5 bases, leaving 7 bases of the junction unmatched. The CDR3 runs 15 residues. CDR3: CASSLTTGDNQPQHF. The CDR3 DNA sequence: TGTGCCAGCAGCCTCACTACAGGGGACAATCAGCCCCAGCATTTT.

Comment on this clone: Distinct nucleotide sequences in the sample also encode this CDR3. CDR3 coding DNA: TGTGCCAGCAGCCCAGCAGGGGGGACTGAAGCTTTCTTT. Translation: CASSPAGGTEAFF. The V call is TRBV9, the J call TRBJ1-1; TRBD1 aligns across 7 bases. The CDR3 is made up of 13 amino acids. With 4 bases clipped from V and 5 bases from J, the junction kept 5 bases outside the gene matches. Germline CDR1 SGDLS, CDR2 YYNGEE.

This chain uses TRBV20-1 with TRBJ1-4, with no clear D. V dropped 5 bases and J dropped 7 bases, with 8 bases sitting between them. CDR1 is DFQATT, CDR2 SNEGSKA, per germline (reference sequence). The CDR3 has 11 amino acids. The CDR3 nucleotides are TGCAGTGCTGACCGCGGTGAAAAACTGTTTTTT. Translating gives CSADRGEKLFF.

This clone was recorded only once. The CDR3 loop is CASSFSGTGATGELFF. The CDR3 nucleotides are TGTGCCAGCAGCTTCTCCGGGACAGGGGCCACCGGGGAGCTGTTTTTT. The rearrangement uses TRBV11-3 and TRBJ2-2, with 10 bases aligning to TRBD1. The germline gives CDR1 SGHNT, CDR2 YENEEA. The trim removed 3 bases at V and 4 bases at J, leaving 5 bases unmatched. The CDR3 runs to 16 residues.

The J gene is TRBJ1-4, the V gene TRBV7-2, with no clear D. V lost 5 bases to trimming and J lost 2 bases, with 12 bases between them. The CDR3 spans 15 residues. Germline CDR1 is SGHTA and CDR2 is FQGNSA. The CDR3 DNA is TGTGCCAGCAGCCCGACTCTGGGGACTAATGAAAAACTGTTTTTT. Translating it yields CASSPTLGTNEKLFF.

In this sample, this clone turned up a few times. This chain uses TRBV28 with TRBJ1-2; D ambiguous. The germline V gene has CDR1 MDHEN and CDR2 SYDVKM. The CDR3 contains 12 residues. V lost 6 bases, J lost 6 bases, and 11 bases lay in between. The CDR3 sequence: CASSLRSDGYTF. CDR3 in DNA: TGTGCCAGCAGCCTCAGATCGGATGGCTACACCTTC.

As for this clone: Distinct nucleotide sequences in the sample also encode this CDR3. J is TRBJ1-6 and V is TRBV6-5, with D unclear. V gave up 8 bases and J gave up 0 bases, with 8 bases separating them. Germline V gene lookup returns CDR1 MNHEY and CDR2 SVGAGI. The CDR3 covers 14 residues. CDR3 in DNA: TGTGCCAGCCGACAAGGCTCCTATAATTCACCCCTCCACTTT. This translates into CASRQGSYNSPLHF.

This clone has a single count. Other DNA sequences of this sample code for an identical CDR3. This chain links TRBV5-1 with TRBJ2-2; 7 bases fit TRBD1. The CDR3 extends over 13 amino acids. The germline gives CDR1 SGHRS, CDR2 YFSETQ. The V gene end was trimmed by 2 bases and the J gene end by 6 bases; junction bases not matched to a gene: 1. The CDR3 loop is CASSLQGSGELFF. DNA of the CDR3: TGCGCCAGCAGCTTACAGGGGTCCGGGGAGCTGTTTTTT.

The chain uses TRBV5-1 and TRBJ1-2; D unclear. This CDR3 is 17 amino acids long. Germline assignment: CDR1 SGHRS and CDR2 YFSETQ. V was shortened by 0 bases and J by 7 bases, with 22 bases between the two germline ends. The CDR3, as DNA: TGCGCCAGCAGCTTGGAGGGTCAGACCACCCAAGGGTCTGGCTACACCTTC. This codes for CASSLEGQTTQGSGYTF.